Below are 24 T cell receptor beta chains sequenced from a single sample in a study of cytomegalovirus exposure and HLA in healthy donors. TCRdb's copy holds only in-frame clones and misses some; the assay was immunoSEQ multiplex PCR. The data contain around 250,000 clones, 90% of them singletons. What was sequenced was PBMCs. The receptors were gathered from a woman between 25 and 40 years old in good health and CMV-seronegative.

This clone was observed a few times. The J gene is TRBJ2-5, the V gene TRBV7-2; 9 bases agree with TRBD1. The CDR3 is 15 amino acids. Germline CDR1 is SGHTA and CDR2 is FQGNSA. V dropped 5 bases and J dropped 5; count of bases not matched to a gene: 9. The CDR3 spells CASSPTGGAVETQYF. CDR3 DNA: TGTGCCAGCAGCCCAACAGGGGGCGCAGTGGAGACCCAGTACTTC. The whole variable domain, remainder taken from reference TRBV7-2 and TRBJ2-5, is GAGVSQSPSNKVTEKGKDVELRCDPISGHTALYWYRQSLGQGLEFLIYFQGNSAPDKSGLPSDRFSAERTGGSVSTLTIQRTQQEDSAVYLCASSPTGGAVETQYFGPGTRLLVL.

This clone was observed a handful of times. The chain carries TRBV5-4 and TRBJ1-2, with 7 bases aligning to TRBD1. V lost 4 bases to trimming and J lost 1 base; unmatched junction nucleotides: 4. This CDR3 contains 14 residues. CDR1 and CDR2 from the germline V gene are SGHNT and YYREEE (reference sequence). DNA for the CDR3: TGTGCCAGCAGCCCCCGGGACAGTAACTATGGCTACACCTTC. Amino acids: CASSPRDSNYGYTF.

The rearrangement uses TRBV6-5 and TRBJ2-1, with 8 bases matching TRBD2. V lost 4 bases and J lost 4; bases outside the gene matches: 6. CDR3 length: 15 amino acids. CDR1 is MNHEY, CDR2 SVGAGI, per germline. In DNA form, the CDR3 reads TGTGCCAGCAGTTCCCTACTAGCGGAGTACAATGAGCAGTTCTTC. Translating gives CASSSLLAEYNEQFF.

The CDR3 nucleotides read TGTGCCAGCAGTGATCGGACAGGGGGCTCGAATGAAAAACTGTTTTTT. It encodes CASSDRTGGSNEKLFF. This chain uses TRBV25-1 with TRBJ1-4, with 11 bases fitting TRBD1. CDR1 is MGHDK, CDR2 SYGVNS, per germline. Trimming at V came to 3 bases and at J to 5 bases, leaving 5 bases not matched to a gene. The CDR3 has 16 amino acids.

The genes are TRBV4-2 and TRBJ1-4; a weak D match, TRBD1 (5 bases). The V end was cut by 0 bases, the J end by 4 bases, with 9 bases between. CDR1 is LGHNA, CDR2 YNFKEQ, per germline. The CDR3 is 15 residues long. The CDR3 loop reads CASSQETQGNEKLFF. As DNA, the CDR3 is TGTGCCAGCAGCCAAGAAACCCAGGGTAATGAAAAACTGTTTTTT.

This chain uses TRBV9 with TRBJ2-1; no definite D call. Germline loops: CDR1 SGDLS, CDR2 YYNGEE. CDR3 length: 13 residues. V was trimmed by 0 bases and J by 5 bases, leaving 6 bases between them. The CDR3 here is CASSVDSDNEQFF. The DNA for the CDR3 is TGTGCCAGCAGCGTAGACTCGGACAATGAGCAGTTCTTC. The complete variable domain, with remaining parts taken from reference TRBV9 and TRBJ2-1, reads DSGVTQTPKHLITATGQRVTLRCSPRSGDLSVYWYQQSLDQGLQFLIQYYNGEERAKGNILERFSAQQFPDLHSELNLSSLELGDSALYFCASSVDSDNEQFFGPGTRLTVL.

This chain uses TRBV9 with TRBJ2-7; unclear D gene. Germline V gene sequence: CDR1 SGDLS, CDR2 YYNGEE. This CDR3 comprises 13 residues. V shed 8 bases and J shed 1 base, with 13 bases lying between them. CDR3 residues: CASSKTGSYEQYF. The CDR3 nucleotides are TGTGCCAGTTCGAAGACCGGGTCCTACGAGCAGTACTTC.

The chain joins TRBV27 to TRBJ1-1; 9 bases map to TRBD1. With V trimmed by 4 bases and J by 5 bases, 8 bases remained unmatched. CDR1 MNHEY and CDR2 SMNVEV come from the germline V gene (reference sequence). The CDR3 covers 15 residues. Here the CDR3 reads CASSSRTGVLTEAFF. The CDR3 DNA follows: TGTGCCAGCAGTTCGAGGACAGGGGTTTTGACTGAAGCTTTCTTT.

This clone has more than one count but fewer than ten. The J gene is TRBJ2-7, the V gene TRBV5-6, with a weak D call TRBD2 (5 bases). The CDR3 runs to 13 residues. The ends were cut back, 4 bases at V and 3 bases at J, with 11 bases in the middle. Germline CDR1 reads SGHDT; CDR2 reads YYEEEE. CDR3 DNA sequence: TGTGCCAGCAGCAGCGGTCCGCGCTACGAGCAGTACTTC. Amino acids: CASSSGPRYEQYF.

The rearrangement uses TRBV7-8 and TRBJ2-4; 8 positions agree with TRBD2. J gave up 5 bases and V 5 bases, and 8 bases lay outside the gene matches. The V gene's germline CDR1 is SGHVS and CDR2 FQNEAQ. This CDR3 has 15 amino acids. The CDR3 sequence is CASSPAGREENIQYF. For the CDR3, the DNA is TGTGCCAGCAGCCCCGCGGGGCGGGAGGAAAACATTCAGTACTTC.

On this clone: This CDR3 is missing its conserved last phenylalanine or tryptophan, likely due to a read error. V gene TRBV7-2 combines with J gene TRBJ2-7, with D perhaps TRBD1 (6 bases). The V and J ends lost 6 bases and 7 bases respectively, with 16 bases between them. Per germline, CDR1 SGHTA and CDR2 FQGNSA. This CDR3 region has 13 residues. CDR3 protein: CASSSTGLREQYL. The CDR3 DNA reads as TGTGCCAGCAGTTCTACAGGGTTGAGGGAGCAGTACCTC.

The genes are TRBV12-2 and TRBJ2-7. TRBV12-2 is a documented pseudogene. The CDR3 runs 13 residues. The CDR3 loop is CASRLWVPYEQYF. DNA for the CDR3: TGTGCAAGTCGCTTGTGGGTCCCCTACGAGCAGTACTTC.

The V and J genes are TRBV7-9 and TRBJ2-7; D unresolved. V gave up 5 bases and J gave up 4 bases, with 15 bases separating them. Per germline, CDR1 SEHNR and CDR2 FQNEAQ (reference sequence). The CDR3 has 14 residues. The CDR3 coding sequence is TGTGCCAGCAGCCACCGGGCCCCCCTATACGAGCAGTACTTC. As protein: CASSHRAPLYEQYF.

The V gene is TRBV18, the J gene TRBJ2-1, with 8 bases matching TRBD2. V was clipped by 0 bases and J by 7 bases; unmatched bases: 5. Per germline, CDR1 KGHSH and CDR2 LQKENI. This CDR3 region has 15 residues. In DNA form, the CDR3 reads TGTGCCAGCTCACCACCGGGCGGGAGGTCGAATGAGCAGTTCTTC. This sequence encodes CASSPPGGRSNEQFF.

The chain joins TRBV9 to TRBJ2-3, with 9 bases matching TRBD1. Germline CDR1 reads SGDLS; CDR2 reads YYNGEE. The CDR3 extends over 20 amino acids. V was clipped by 4 bases and J by 4 bases; unmatched bases: 22. The chain's CDR3 is CASSPSPQSQGAKIADTQYF. The CDR3 region has the DNA TGTGCCAGCAGCCCCAGCCCCCAATCACAGGGGGCGAAAATCGCAGATACGCAGTATTTT.

V usage is TRBV5-6 and J usage is TRBJ2-7; 10 positions agree with TRBD2. Germline-derived CDR1 and CDR2 are SGHDT and YYEEEE. CDR3 length: 17 amino acids. V trimming: 7 bases; J trimming: 2 bases; junction bases outside the gene matches: 15. The CDR3 region has the DNA TGTGCCAGCCATGGGGCTAGCGGGAGAGGATTCACCTACGAGCAGTACTTC. Amino acid sequence: CASHGASGRGFTYEQYF.

The DNA of the CDR3 is TGTGCCTCGAGAAGTGCGGAGACCATATATTTT. Translating gives CASRSAETIYF. The V gene is TRBV2, the J gene TRBJ1-3; no firm D call. This CDR3 is built from 11 residues. V was pared by 11 bases and J by 10 bases, with 15 bases between. Germline lookup yields CDR1 SNHLY and CDR2 FYNNEI.

The rearrangement links TRBV2 to TRBJ2-7; 9 nucleotides match TRBD1. CDR1 and CDR2 (germline): SNHLY, FYNNEI. The J segment lost 4 bases and the V segment lost 6 bases, leaving 4 bases of the junction unmatched. The CDR3 runs to 13 residues. The CDR3 sequence is CASRDRGIYEQYF. Here the CDR3 DNA reads TGTGCCAGCAGGGACAGGGGAATTTACGAGCAGTACTTC.

This clone was seen a handful of times. An end of the junction does not agree with germline; a read error may underlie this. The V gene is TRBV5-4, the J gene TRBJ1-1, with 7 positions matching TRBD1. The length of the CDR3 is 13 residues. The germline V gene encodes CDR1 SGHNT and CDR2 YYREEE (reference sequence). The DNA for the CDR3 is TGTGCCAGCAGTTCGACAGGGAACAGTGAAGCTTTCTTT. It codes for CASSSTGNSEAFF. The variable domain in full, completed from reference TRBV5-4 and TRBJ1-1, reads ETGVTQSPTHLIKTRGQQVTLRCSSQSGHNTVSWYQQALGQGPQFIFQYYREEENGRGNFPPRFSGLQFPNYSSELNVNALELDDSALYLCASSSTGNSEAFFGQGTRLTVV.

With respect to this clone: A junction boundary mismatches the germline segment, possibly from a read error. The rearrangement links TRBV2 to TRBJ1-2; a possible D gene is TRBD1 (6 bases). CDR3 length equals 15 residues. CDR1 and CDR2 (germline): SNHLY, FYNNEI. CDR3 bases: TGTGCCAGCACTGAAAATAACCCGGGGGCGAATGGCTACACCTTC. Translating gives CASTENNPGANGYTF.

The chain employs TRBV5-1 and TRBJ2-7, with 7 bases matching TRBD1. This CDR3 region has 14 residues. V gave up 2 bases and J gave up 0 bases; unmatched junction bases: 2. CDR1 SGHRS and CDR2 YFSETQ come from the germline V gene. The CDR3 DNA follows: TGCGCCAGCAGCTTCTCAGGGGGCTCCTACGAGCAGTACTTC. It codes for CASSFSGGSYEQYF.

J is TRBJ2-5 and V is TRBV15; the D gene is possibly TRBD2 (6 bases). The CDR3 length is 16 residues. V was shortened by 0 bases and J by 4 bases, with 15 bases between the two germline ends. Germline lookup yields CDR1 LNHNV and CDR2 YYDKDF (reference sequence). CDR3 protein: CATSRDRGTDLETQYF. The CDR3 nucleotides read TGTGCCACCAGCAGAGATCGCGGGACGGACCTAGAGACCCAGTACTTC.

The V call is TRBV7-9, the J call TRBJ1-2, with 10 bases lining up with TRBD1. J lost 5 bases, V lost 10 bases, and 13 bases had no gene match. This CDR3 has 15 residues. Germline V gives CDR1 SEHNR, CDR2 FQNEAQ (reference sequence). CDR3 DNA sequence: TGTGCCAACCAGCACCTCGGACAGGGGGTATATGGCTACACCTTC. This codes for CANQHLGQGVYGYTF.

V usage is TRBV4-2 and J usage is TRBJ2-7; no clear D. V was cut by 0 bases and J by 1 base, with 13 bases left in between. CDR1 is LGHNA and CDR2 is YNFKEQ in the germline V gene. The CDR3 runs to 16 residues. CDR3 nucleotide sequence: TGTGCCAGCAGCCAAGATTCGGGCGTAGGATCCTACGAGCAGTACTTC. Translated: CASSQDSGVGSYEQYF.